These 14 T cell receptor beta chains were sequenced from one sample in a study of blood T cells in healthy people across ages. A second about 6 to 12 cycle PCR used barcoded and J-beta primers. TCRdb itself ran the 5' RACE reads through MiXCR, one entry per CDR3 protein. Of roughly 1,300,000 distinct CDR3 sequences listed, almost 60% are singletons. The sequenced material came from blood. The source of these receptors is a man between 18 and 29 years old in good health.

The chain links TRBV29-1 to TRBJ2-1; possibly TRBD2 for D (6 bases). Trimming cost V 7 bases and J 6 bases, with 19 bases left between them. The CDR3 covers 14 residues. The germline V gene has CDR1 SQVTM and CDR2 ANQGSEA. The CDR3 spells CSAFVTGAINEQFF. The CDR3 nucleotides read TGCAGCGCGTTTGTTACGGGAGCGATCAATGAGCAGTTCTTC.

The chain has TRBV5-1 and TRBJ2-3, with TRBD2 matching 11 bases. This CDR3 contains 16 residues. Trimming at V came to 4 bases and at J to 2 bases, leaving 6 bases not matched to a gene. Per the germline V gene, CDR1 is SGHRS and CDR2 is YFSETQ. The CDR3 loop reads CASSDTSGGTTDTQYF. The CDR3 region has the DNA TGCGCCAGCAGCGATACTAGCGGGGGAACCACAGATACGCAGTATTTT.

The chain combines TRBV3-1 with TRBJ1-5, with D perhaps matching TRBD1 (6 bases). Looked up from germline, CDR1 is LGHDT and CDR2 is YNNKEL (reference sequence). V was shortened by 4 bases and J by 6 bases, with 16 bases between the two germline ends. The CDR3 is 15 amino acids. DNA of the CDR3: TGTGCCAGCAGCCGGGGATCACAGGGAACTCAGCCCCAGCATTTT. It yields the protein CASSRGSQGTQPQHF.

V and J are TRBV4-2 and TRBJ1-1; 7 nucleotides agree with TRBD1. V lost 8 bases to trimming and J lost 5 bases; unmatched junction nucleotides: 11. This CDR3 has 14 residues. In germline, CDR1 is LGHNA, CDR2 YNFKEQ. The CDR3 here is CASGQKRTGTEAFF. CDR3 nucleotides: TGTGCCAGCGGGCAAAAAAGGACAGGAACTGAAGCTTTCTTT.

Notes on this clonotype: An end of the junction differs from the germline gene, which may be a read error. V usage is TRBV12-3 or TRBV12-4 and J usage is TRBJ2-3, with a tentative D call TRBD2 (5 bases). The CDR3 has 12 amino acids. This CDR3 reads CASSPNHRYAGF. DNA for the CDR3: TGTGCCAGCAGTCCCAACCACAGATACGCGGGTTTT.

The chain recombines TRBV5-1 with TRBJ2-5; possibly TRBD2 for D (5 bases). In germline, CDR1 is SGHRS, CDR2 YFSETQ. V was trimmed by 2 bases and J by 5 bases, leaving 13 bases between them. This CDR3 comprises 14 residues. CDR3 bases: TGCGCCAGCAGCTTCGAGCCTAGAGGGGAGACCCAGTACTTC. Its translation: CASSFEPRGETQYF.

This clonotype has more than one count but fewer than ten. CDR3 loop: CSVAGRASGNTIYF. The CDR3 coding sequence is TGCAGCGTTGCCGGCAGAGCCTCTGGAAACACCATATATTTT. The chain couples TRBV29-1 to TRBJ1-3; D unresolved. Germline V gives CDR1 SQVTM, CDR2 ANQGSEA. V shed 4 bases and J shed 0 bases, with 10 bases lying between them. The CDR3 extends over 14 amino acids.

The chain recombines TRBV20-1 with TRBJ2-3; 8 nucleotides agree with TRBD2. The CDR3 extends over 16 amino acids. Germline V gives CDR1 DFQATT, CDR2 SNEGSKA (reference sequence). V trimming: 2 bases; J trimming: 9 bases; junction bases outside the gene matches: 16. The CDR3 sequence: CSARPAGAGETGTQYF. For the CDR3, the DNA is TGCAGTGCTAGACCCGCGGGAGCGGGAGAGACCGGAACGCAGTATTTT.

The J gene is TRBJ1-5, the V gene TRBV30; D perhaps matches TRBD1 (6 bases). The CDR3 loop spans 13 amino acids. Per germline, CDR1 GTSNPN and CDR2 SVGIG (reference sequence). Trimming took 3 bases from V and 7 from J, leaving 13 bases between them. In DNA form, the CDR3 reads TGTGCCTGGAGCGCGTCCGACAGGCAGCCCCAGCATTTT. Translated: CAWSASDRQPQHF.

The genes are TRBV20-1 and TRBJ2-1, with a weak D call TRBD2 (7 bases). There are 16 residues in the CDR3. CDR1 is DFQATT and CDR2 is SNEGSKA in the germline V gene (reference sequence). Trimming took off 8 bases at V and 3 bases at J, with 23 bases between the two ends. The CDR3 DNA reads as TGCAGTCCTCTAATATCGGGGGGCACCTACTACAATGAGCAGTTCTTC. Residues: CSPLISGGTYYNEQFF.

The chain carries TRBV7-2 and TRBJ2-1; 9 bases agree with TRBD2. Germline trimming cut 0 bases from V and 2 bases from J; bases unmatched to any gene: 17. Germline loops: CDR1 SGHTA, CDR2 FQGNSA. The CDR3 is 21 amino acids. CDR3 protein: CASSLARGGAFPIVAYNEQFF. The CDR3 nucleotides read TGTGCCAGCAGCTTAGCGCGGGGGGGAGCCTTCCCTATAGTGGCCTACAATGAGCAGTTCTTC.

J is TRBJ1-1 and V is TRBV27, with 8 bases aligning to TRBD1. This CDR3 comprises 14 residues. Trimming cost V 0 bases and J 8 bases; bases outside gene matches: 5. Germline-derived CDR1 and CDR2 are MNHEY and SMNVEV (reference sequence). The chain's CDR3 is CASSLSGQAPEAFF. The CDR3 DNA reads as TGTGCCAGCAGTTTATCGGGACAGGCCCCCGAAGCTTTCTTT.

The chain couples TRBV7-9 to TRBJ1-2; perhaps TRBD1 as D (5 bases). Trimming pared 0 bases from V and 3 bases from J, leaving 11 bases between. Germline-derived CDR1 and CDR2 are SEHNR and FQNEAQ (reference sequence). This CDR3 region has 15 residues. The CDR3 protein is CASSLALAGDYGYTF. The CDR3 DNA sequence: TGTGCCAGCAGCTTAGCTTTAGCGGGGGACTATGGCTACACCTTC. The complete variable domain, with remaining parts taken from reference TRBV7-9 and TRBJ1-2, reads DTGVSQNPRHKITKRGQNVTFRCDPISEHNRLYWYRQTLGQGPEFLTYFQNEAQLEKSRLLSDRFSAERPKGSFSTLEIQRTEQGDSAMYLCASSLALAGDYGYTFGSGTRLTVV.

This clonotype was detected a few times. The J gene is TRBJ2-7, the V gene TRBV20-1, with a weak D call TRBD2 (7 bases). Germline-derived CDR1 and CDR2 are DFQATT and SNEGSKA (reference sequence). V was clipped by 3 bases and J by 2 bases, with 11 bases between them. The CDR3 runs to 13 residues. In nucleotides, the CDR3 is TGCAGTGCTAGTTGGGGGGGCCCCTACGAGCAGTACTTC. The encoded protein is CSASWGGPYEQYF.